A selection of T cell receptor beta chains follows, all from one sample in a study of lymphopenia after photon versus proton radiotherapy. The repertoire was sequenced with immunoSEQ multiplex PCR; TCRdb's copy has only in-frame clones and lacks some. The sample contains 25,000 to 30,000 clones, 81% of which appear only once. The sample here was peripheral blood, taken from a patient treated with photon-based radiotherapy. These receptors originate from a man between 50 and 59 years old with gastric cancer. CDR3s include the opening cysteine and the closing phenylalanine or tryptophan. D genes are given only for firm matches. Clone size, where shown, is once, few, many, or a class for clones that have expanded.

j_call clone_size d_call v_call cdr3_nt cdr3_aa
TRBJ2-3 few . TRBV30 TGTGCCTGGAGTGAGGATACGCAGTATTTT CAWSEDTQYF
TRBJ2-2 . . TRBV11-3 TGTGCCAGCAGCTTAGGAGATACCACCGGGGAGCTGTTTTTT CASSLGDTTGELFF
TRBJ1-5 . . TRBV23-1 TGCGCCAGCAGTCACGGCAGAAAACTTAGCAATCAGCCCCAGCATTTT CASSHGRKLSNQPQHF
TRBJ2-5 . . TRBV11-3 TGTGCCAGCAGCTTGGACAGTAAAGAGACCCAGTACTTC CASSLDSKETQYF
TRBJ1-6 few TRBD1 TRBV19 TGTGCCAGTAGCCCCACCGGGACAGGGGGCTATTCCCTCCACTTT CASSPTGTGGYSLHF
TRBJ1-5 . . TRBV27 TGTGCCAGCAGCCCTTTAATTAGCAATCAGCCCCAGCATTTT CASSPLISNQPQHF
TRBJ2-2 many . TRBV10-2 TGCGCCAGCAGTGATAGGGGAACCGGGGAGCTGTTTTTT CASSDRGTGELFF
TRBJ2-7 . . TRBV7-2 TGTGCCAGCAGCCATGGGACAACCAAACCGGAGTACTTC CASSHGTTKPEYF
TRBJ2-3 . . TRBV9 TGTGCCAGCAGCACACTCGGGTCTAGCCTCCCAGATACGCAGTATTTT CASSTLGSSLPDTQYF
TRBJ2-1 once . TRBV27 TGTGCCAGCAGTTTGACCAGCGGGTATTACAATGAGCAGTTCTTC CASSLTSGYYNEQFF
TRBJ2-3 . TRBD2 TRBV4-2 TGTGCCAGCAGCCAAGATGGGACTAGCGGGGGCAGCACAGATACGCAGTATTTT CASSQDGTSGGSTDTQYF
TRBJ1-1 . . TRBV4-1 TGCGCCAGCAGCCGAAGGGGAGAAGCTTTCTTT CASSRRGEAFF
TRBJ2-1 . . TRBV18 TGTGCCAGCTCACCGAACCGGGGAGACAATGAGCAGTTCTTC CASSPNRGDNEQFF
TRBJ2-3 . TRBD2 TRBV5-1 TGCGCCAGCAGCTTGGTACGCGGGGGAATAGATACGCAGTATTTT CASSLVRGGIDTQYF
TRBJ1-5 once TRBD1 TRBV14 TGTGCCAGCAGCCGCGACAGGGGAGTCAATCAGCCCCAGCATTTT CASSRDRGVNQPQHF
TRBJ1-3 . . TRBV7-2 TGTGCCAGCAGCTTAAGGGCCTCTGGAAACACCATATATTTT CASSLRASGNTIYF
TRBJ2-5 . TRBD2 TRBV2 TGTGCCAGCAGTGATGGGGTAGCGGGGGACCCGCCGGAGACCCAGTACTTC CASSDGVAGDPPETQYF
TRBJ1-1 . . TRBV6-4 TGTGCCAGCAGTAACTTTGTCGGAAGTGAAGCTTTCTTT CASSNFVGSEAFF
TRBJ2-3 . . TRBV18 TGTGCCAGCTCACCACCACAGGGTTTATCGGCGCAGTATTTT CASSPPQGLSAQYF
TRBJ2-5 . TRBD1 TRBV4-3 TGCGCCAGCAGCCAAGGGACAGGGTGGGAGACCCAGTACTTC CASSQGTGWETQYF
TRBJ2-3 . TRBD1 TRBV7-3 TGTGCCAGCAGCTTAAGGGGACAGGGGGTGGGCACAGATACGCAGTATTTT CASSLRGQGVGTDTQYF
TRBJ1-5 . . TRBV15 TGTGCCACCCAAGAGGGAGGGATACAGCCCCAGCATTTT CATQEGGIQPQHF
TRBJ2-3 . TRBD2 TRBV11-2 TGTGCCAGCAGGCCTACTAGCGGTAGCACAGATACGCAGTATTTT CASRPTSGSTDTQYF
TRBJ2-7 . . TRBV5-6 TGTGCCAGCAGCTTGGTAGGGAACGAGCAGTACTTC CASSLVGNEQYF
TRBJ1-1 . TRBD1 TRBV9 TGTGCCAGCGGGACATTCCCTCCGGACAGGGCGACTCCTTTCTTT CASGTFPPDRATPFF
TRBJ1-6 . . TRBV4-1 TGCGCCAGCAGCCAAGAGACAGTTTTTAATTCACCCCTCCACTTT CASSQETVFNSPLHF
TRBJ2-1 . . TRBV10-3 TGTGCCATCAGTGAGTCGACAAACACCCCTGAGCAGTTCTTC CAISESTNTPEQFF
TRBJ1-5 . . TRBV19 TGTGCCAGTAGGCCAAACAGGGTTAGCAATCAGCCCCAGCATTTT CASRPNRVSNQPQHF
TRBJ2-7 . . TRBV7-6 TGTGCCAGCAGCTTATCGGGGAACTACGAGCAGTACTTC CASSLSGNYEQYF
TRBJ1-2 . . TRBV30 TGTGCCTGGAGTGTCAAGGAAACCGGTGGCTACACCTTC CAWSVKETGGYTF
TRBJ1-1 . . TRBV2 TGTGCCAGCAGTGAACTGAACACTGAAGCTTTCTTT CASSELNTEAFF
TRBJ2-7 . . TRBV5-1 TGCGCCAGCAGCTTGGGCGGTGGCAGGGCCACCTACGAGCAGTACTTC CASSLGGGRATYEQYF
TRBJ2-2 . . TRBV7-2 TGTGCCAGCAGCTTCACGGGGGTGGCCGGGGAGCTGTTTTTT CASSFTGVAGELFF
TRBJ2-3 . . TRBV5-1 TGCGCCAGCAGCTTAGGTAGCTTCAGCACAGATACGCAGTATTTT CASSLGSFSTDTQYF
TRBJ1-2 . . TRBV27 TGTGCCAGCAGTTTAAAGGGTCCAGGGGGCTACACCTTC CASSLKGPGGYTF
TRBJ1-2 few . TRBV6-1 TGTGCCAGCGCGGGACAAGGTGGCTACACCTTC CASAGQGGYTF
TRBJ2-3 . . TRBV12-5 TGTGCTAGTGGTTTCATATGGACATCTAGCACAGATACGCAGTATTTT CASGFIWTSSTDTQYF
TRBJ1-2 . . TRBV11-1 TGTGCCAGCAGCCCGACAGCTAACTATGGCTACACCTTC CASSPTANYGYTF
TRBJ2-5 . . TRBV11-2 TGTGCCAGCAGCTACTGGGGCGGAGAGACCCAGTACTTC CASSYWGGETQYF
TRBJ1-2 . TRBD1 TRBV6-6 TGTGCCAGCAGTAAGACAGGGGATGGCTACACCTTC CASSKTGDGYTF
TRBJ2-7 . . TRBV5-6 TGTGCCAGCAGCTCCCGCTATGAGGGGATTATGTACGAGCAGTACTTC CASSSRYEGIMYEQYF
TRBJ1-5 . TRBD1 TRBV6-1 TGTGCCAGCAGTGCTGGACAGGGAAACAATCAGCCCCAGCATTTT CASSAGQGNNQPQHF
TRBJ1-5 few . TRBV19 TGTGCCAGTAGTATAGGTTACCCGGACGTTCCCCAGCATTTT CASSIGYPDVPQHF
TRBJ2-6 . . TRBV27 TGTGCCAGCAGTTTATTTTGGGGAGGCTCTGGGGCCAACGTCCTGACTTTC CASSLFWGGSGANVLTF
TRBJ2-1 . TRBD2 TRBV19 TGTGCCAGTAGTATAGGGGCAGGGAGGGGCAATGAGCAGTTCTTC CASSIGAGRGNEQFF
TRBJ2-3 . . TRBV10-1 TGCGCCAGCAGTGAGACAGGAGATACGCAGTATTTT CASSETGDTQYF
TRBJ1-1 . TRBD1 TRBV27 TGTGCCAGCAGTTTCATGACAGGGGGGAACACTGAAGCTTTCTTT CASSFMTGGNTEAFF
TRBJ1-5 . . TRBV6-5 TGTGCCAGCAGCCCGTCCAAAGATCAGCCCCAGCATTTT CASSPSKDQPQHF
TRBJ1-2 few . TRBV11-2 TGTGCCAGCAGCACGGACACCTTTAACTATGGCTACACCTTC CASSTDTFNYGYTF
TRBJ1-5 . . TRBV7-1 TGTGCCAGCAGCACAGGGAATCAGCCCCAGCATTTT CASSTGNQPQHF
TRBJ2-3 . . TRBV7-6 TGTGCCAGCAGCTTAAGTATCACAGATACGCAGTATTTT CASSLSITDTQYF
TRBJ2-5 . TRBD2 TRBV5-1 TGCGCCAGCAGCGGGGGACTAGCGGACGGGACCCAGTACTTC CASSGGLADGTQYF
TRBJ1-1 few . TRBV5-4 TGTGCCAGCAGCTTCGTGACAGAAGAAGCTTTCTTT CASSFVTEEAFF
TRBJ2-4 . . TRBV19 TGTGCCAGTAGTATCGGGGGCTTGGGAGCCAAAAACATTCAGTACTTC CASSIGGLGAKNIQYF
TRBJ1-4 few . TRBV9 TGTGCCAGCAGCCCACAGGGCGCGACTAATGAAAAACTGTTTTTT CASSPQGATNEKLFF